Listed here are 30 T cell receptor beta chains from one sample, sequenced in a study of cytomegalovirus exposure and HLA in healthy donors. The PCR employed 60 Vbeta primers together with 13 Jbeta primers. Assay used: immunoSEQ multiplex PCR; TCRdb lists only in-frame clones, some missing. Here the sample spans about 120,000 clones, roughly 80% being singletons. The sequenced sample was PBMCs. These receptors all come from a woman aged 40 to 50 in good health and CMV-seropositive.

J is TRBJ2-7 and V is TRBV9, with 9 bases fitting TRBD2. Germline CDR1 and CDR2: SGDLS and YYNGEE. V dropped 3 bases and J dropped 7; count of bases not matched to a gene: 11. The CDR3 runs to 15 residues. The CDR3: CASSALAGTEGEQYF. For the CDR3, the DNA is TGTGCCAGCAGCGCACTAGCGGGCACGGAGGGGGAGCAGTACTTC.

CDR3 sequence (DNA): TGTGCCTGGAGGACAGGGGGAGAGACCCAGTACTTC. The encoded protein is CAWRTGGETQYF. The genes are TRBV30 and TRBJ2-5, with 9 bases lining up with TRBD1. Germline V gene sequence: CDR1 GTSNPN, CDR2 SVGIG (reference sequence). CDR3 length: 12 amino acids. With 3 bases clipped from V and 4 bases from J, the junction kept 0 bases outside the gene matches.

The chain recombines TRBV6-1 with TRBJ1-1, with D possibly being TRBD1 (6 bases). This CDR3 has 12 amino acids. V lost 4 bases to trimming and J lost 8 bases, with 11 bases between them. Germline CDR1 and CDR2: MNHNS and SASEGT. For the CDR3, the DNA is TGTGCCAGCAGTGTAGGGGGACCGGAAGCTTTCTTT. It yields the protein CASSVGGPEAFF.

The chain combines TRBV7-2 with TRBJ2-1, with 8 bases that match TRBD2. The length of the CDR3 is 14 residues. J was trimmed by 6 bases and V by 5 bases; bases with no gene match: 6. Germline V gives CDR1 SGHTA, CDR2 FQGNSA. CDR3 in amino acids: CASSRGLGGNEQFF. In DNA form, the CDR3 reads TGTGCCAGCAGCAGGGGACTAGGTGGCAATGAGCAGTTCTTC.

The chain combines TRBV6-5 with TRBJ2-2; possible D gene TRBD2, 5 bases. CDR3 length: 12 amino acids. V shed 6 bases and J shed 5 bases, with 7 bases lying between them. Germline V CDR1 and CDR2: MNHEY, SVGAGI. For the CDR3, the DNA is TGTGCCAGCAGCGGGGATACCGGGGAGCTGTTTTTT. Its protein product is CASSGDTGELFF.

The rearrangement uses TRBV9 and TRBJ2-1; the match to TRBD2 covers 9 bases. Unmatched junction bases numbered 10, after V lost 0 bases and J lost 3 bases. Germline V gene data show CDR1 as SGDLS and CDR2 as YYNGEE. The CDR3 is made up of 18 amino acids. The CDR3 sequence: CASSVGPGLAPGYNEQFF. Here the CDR3 DNA reads TGTGCCAGCAGCGTAGGCCCCGGACTAGCGCCTGGCTACAATGAGCAGTTCTTC.

The chain couples TRBV5-6 to TRBJ1-5; no definite D call. V was trimmed by 2 bases and J by 1 base, leaving 10 bases between them. The CDR3 length is 15 residues. Looked up from germline, CDR1 is SGHDT and CDR2 is YYEEEE. The CDR3 DNA sequence: TGTGCCAGCAGCTTCGCACTACTGAGCAATCAGCCCCAGCATTTT. Amino acids: CASSFALLSNQPQHF.

V is TRBV7-9 and J is TRBJ2-1; 10 nucleotides align to TRBD2. Per germline, CDR1 SEHNR and CDR2 FQNEAQ (reference sequence). The CDR3 runs 16 residues. V dropped 1 base and J dropped 3; count of bases not matched to a gene: 3. The CDR3 sequence: CASSLDSSGSYNEQFF. CDR3 in DNA: TGTGCCAGCAGCTTAGATTCTAGCGGGAGCTACAATGAGCAGTTCTTC.

The chain joins TRBV5-5 to TRBJ1-1; 7 nucleotides align to TRBD1. The trim removed 5 bases at V and 3 bases at J, leaving 10 bases unmatched. CDR3 size: 15 residues. CDR1 and CDR2 (germline): SGHKS, YYEKEE (reference sequence). CDR3 DNA sequence: TGTGCCAGCAGTACTACAGGGGATGGGTACACTGAAGCTTTCTTT. This translates into CASSTTGDGYTEAFF.

This clone was counted a few times. The rearrangement links TRBV19 to TRBJ1-6; 8 nucleotides match TRBD1. Germline CDR1 LNHDA, CDR2 SQIVND (reference sequence). V was pared by 9 bases and J by 9 bases, with 13 bases of the junction left unmatched. CDR3 length equals 15 residues. The CDR3 loop is CASRPGGASFSPLHF. CDR3 in DNA: TGTGCCAGCCGCCCAGGGGGCGCTTCTTTTTCACCCCTCCACTTT. The full variable domain, its missing parts supplied by reference TRBV19 and TRBJ1-6, is DGGITQSPKYLFRKEGQNVTLSCEQNLNHDAMYWYRQDPGQGLRLIYYSQIVNDFQKGDIAEGYSVSREKKESFPLTVTSAQKNPTAFYLCASRPGGASFSPLHFGNGTRLTVT.

In its sample, this clone was seen once. This sequence joins TRBV27 and TRBJ2-7; the D gene is possibly TRBD1 (5 bases). From germline, CDR1 is MNHEY and CDR2 SMNVEV (reference sequence). Trimming left V 3 bases short and J 6 bases short, with 18 bases between. This CDR3 contains 15 residues. Written as DNA, the CDR3 is TGTGCCAGCAGTTTTAGGGGAAGCACCCCTTCCGAGCAGTACTTC. It encodes CASSFRGSTPSEQYF.

As to this clone: Other DNA variants within this sample encode the same CDR3. The V call is TRBV6-5, the J call TRBJ2-7, with 11 bases aligning to TRBD1. CDR1 is MNHEY, CDR2 SVGAGI, per germline. The CDR3 runs 14 residues. J gave up 6 bases and V 2 bases, and 3 bases lay outside the gene matches. The CDR3 here is CASSYPGTGGEQYF. CDR3 DNA sequence: TGTGCCAGCAGTTACCCCGGGACAGGGGGCGAGCAGTACTTC.

This chain links TRBV27 with TRBJ1-2; 7 nucleotides align to TRBD1. V lost 3 bases to trimming and J lost 6 bases; unmatched junction nucleotides: 10. CDR1 is MNHEY and CDR2 is SMNVEV in the germline V gene (reference sequence). The CDR3 runs to 15 residues. This CDR3 is CASSFKAGGMDGYTF. The CDR3 DNA sequence: TGTGCCAGCAGTTTTAAGGCAGGGGGTATGGATGGCTACACCTTC.

The chain couples TRBV7-2 to TRBJ2-3; TRBD2 matches at 8 bases. Germline CDR1 is SGHTA and CDR2 is FQGNSA. Trimming removed 2 bases from V and 6 bases from J; junction bases left unmatched: 10. This CDR3 is 16 amino acids long. The CDR3 DNA is TGTGCCAGCAGCTTATTGGGAGGGACTAGTTTTGATACGCAGTATTTT. This encodes CASSLLGGTSFDTQYF.

The V call is TRBV5-8, the J call TRBJ2-5; D is unclear. The length of the CDR3 is 14 residues. V lost 1 base to trimming and J lost 2 bases, with 9 bases between them. Per germline, CDR1 SGHTS and CDR2 YDEGEE. CDR3 nucleotides: TGTGCCAGCAGCTTGAAAGGCAGGCAAGAGACCCAGTACTTC. It codes for CASSLKGRQETQYF.

The chain employs TRBV9 and TRBJ2-5; 9 bases match TRBD1. The last part of the DNA fits TRBJ2-7 better; the J call may be wrong. CDR1 and CDR2 (germline): SGDLS, YYNGEE. This CDR3 has 15 residues. The CDR3: CASSPGGQGKHEQYF. CDR3 sequence (DNA): TGTGCCAGCAGCCCAGGGGGACAGGGTAAGCACGAGCAGTACTTC.

The chain has TRBV7-2 and TRBJ2-7; 7 positions agree with TRBD2. CDR3 length: 15 amino acids. Germline loops: CDR1 SGHTA, CDR2 FQGNSA. V dropped 5 bases and J dropped 4; count of bases not matched to a gene: 11. This CDR3 is CASSLSGGGSYEQYF. CDR3 sequence (DNA): TGTGCCAGCAGCCTAAGTGGTGGCGGGAGTTACGAGCAGTACTTC.

The chain combines TRBV7-2 with TRBJ2-1; TRBD2 is a possible D gene (6 bases). The CDR3 is made up of 18 amino acids. Trimming stripped 1 base from V and 0 bases from J, with 16 bases between. Germline-derived CDR1 and CDR2 are SGHTA and FQGNSA. The CDR3 here is CASSLDPLLGGSYNEQFF. Written as DNA, the CDR3 is TGTGCCAGCAGCTTAGACCCACTGCTGGGGGGCTCCTACAATGAGCAGTTCTTC. Full variable domain (remainder filled in from reference TRBV7-2 and TRBJ2-1): GAGVSQSPSNKVTEKGKDVELRCDPISGHTALYWYRQSLGQGLEFLIYFQGNSAPDKSGLPSDRFSAERTGGSVSTLTIQRTQQEDSAVYLCASSLDPLLGGSYNEQFFGPGTRLTVL.

J is TRBJ1-2 and V is TRBV5-6; TRBD1 might be the D (6 bases). Germline CDR1 SGHDT, CDR2 YYEEEE. Deletions cut 2 bases from V and 5 bases from J, with 13 bases between. The CDR3 length is 14 residues. CDR3 sequence: CASSLGTGLYGYTF. CDR3 DNA sequence: TGTGCCAGCAGCTTAGGAACAGGGCTTTATGGCTACACCTTC. The full variable domain, in which reference TRBV5-6 and TRBJ1-2 provide the parts outside the CDR3, is DAGVTQSPTHLIKTRGQQVTLRCSPKSGHDTVSWYQQALGQGPQFIFQYYEEEERQRGNFPDRFSGHQFPNYSSELNVNALLLGDSALYLCASSLGTGLYGYTFGSGTRLTVV.

This chain joins TRBV29-1 and TRBJ2-3; the D gene is possibly TRBD2 (5 bases). With 4 bases removed from V and 2 bases from J, the gap between germline ends came to 7 bases. This CDR3 has 12 amino acids. Germline assignment: CDR1 SQVTM and CDR2 ANQGSEA. DNA for the CDR3: TGCAGCGTTGGAGGGTACACAGATACGCAGTATTTT. Amino acid sequence: CSVGGYTDTQYF.

V gene TRBV5-1 combines with J gene TRBJ2-5; possible D gene TRBD1, 6 bases. The germline V gene has CDR1 SGHRS and CDR2 YFSETQ. V lost 0 bases and J 4 bases, leaving 19 bases between the germline ends. This CDR3 is built from 17 residues. This CDR3 reads CASSLEPTGIIGETQYF. CDR3 nucleotides: TGCGCCAGCAGCTTGGAACCAACAGGGATCATTGGAGAGACCCAGTACTTC. Together with reference TRBV5-1 and TRBJ2-5, the CDR3 gives the full variable domain: KAGVTQTPRYLIKTRGQQVTLSCSPISGHRSVSWYQQTPGQGLQFLFEYFSETQRNKGNFPGRFSGRQFSNSRSEMNVSTLELGDSALYLCASSLEPTGIIGETQYFGPGTRLLVL.

The rearrangement joins TRBV10-1 to TRBJ1-5, with D possibly TRBD1 on 6 matching bases. The CDR3 sequence is 16 residues long. CDR1 WNHNN and CDR2 SYGVQD come from the germline V gene (reference sequence). Trimming took 2 bases from V and 2 from J, leaving 13 bases between them. CDR3 loop: CASSETRAGGNQPQHF. The DNA of the CDR3 is TGCGCCAGCAGTGAGACGCGGGCAGGGGGCAATCAGCCCCAGCATTTT.

V usage is TRBV6-5 and J usage is TRBJ1-2; no clear D gene. The germline CDR1 and CDR2 sequences are MNHEY and SVGAGI. The CDR3 spans 14 residues. V lost 0 bases, J lost 6 bases, and 11 bases lay in between. DNA of the CDR3: TGTGCCAGCAGTTACTCGATAGGACTAAATGGCTACACCTTC. Protein: CASSYSIGLNGYTF.

The chain employs TRBV19 and TRBJ1-5, with D maybe TRBD1 (5 bases). Germline lookup yields CDR1 LNHDA and CDR2 SQIVND (reference sequence). This CDR3 is built from 13 residues. V lost 6 bases and J 3 bases, leaving 9 bases between the germline ends. The CDR3 bases are TGTGCCAGTAGGGGCAGGGTCAATCAGCCCCAGCATTTT. Translation: CASRGRVNQPQHF.

The rearrangement links TRBV6-5 to TRBJ2-5; 7 bases are shared with TRBD2. Germline CDR1 is MNHEY and CDR2 is SVGAGI. CDR3 length: 16 residues. Trimming at V came to 0 bases and at J to 2 bases, leaving 6 bases not matched to a gene. The CDR3 protein is CASSYSGGRSQETQYF. CDR3 coding DNA: TGTGCCAGCAGTTACTCGGGGGGGAGGTCACAAGAGACCCAGTACTTC.

The chain has TRBV13 and TRBJ2-5; 12 nucleotides match TRBD2. The DNA end lines up better with TRBJ2-7; the J call may be wrong. The CDR3 is 16 residues long. The germline V gene encodes CDR1 PRHDT and CDR2 FYEKMQ (reference sequence). CDR3 region: CASSFRTSGNLYEQYF. CDR3 nucleotides: TGTGCCAGCAGCTTCCGGACTAGCGGGAATCTTTACGAGCAGTACTTC.

The gene calls are TRBV13 and TRBJ2-3, with 7 bases identical to TRBD2. This CDR3 has 15 residues. Trimming cost V 0 bases and J 0 bases; bases outside gene matches: 0. From germline, CDR1 is PRHDT and CDR2 FYEKMQ (reference sequence). The CDR3 protein is CASSLGGGSTDTQYF. In nucleotides, the CDR3 is TGTGCCAGCAGCTTAGGGGGGGGGAGCACAGATACGCAGTATTTT.

The genes are TRBV5-7 and TRBJ1-6; D not resolved. TRBV5-7 is an ORF, with its function uncertain. V lost 0 bases and J 10 bases, leaving 26 bases between the germline ends. The CDR3 is 19 amino acids. Written as DNA, the CDR3 is TGTGCCAGCAGCTTGGCCTTTCGATCGGGGTCCAGATTGGGGTCACCCCTCCACTTT. It yields the protein CASSLAFRSGSRLGSPLHF.

The V gene is TRBV4-2, the J gene TRBJ2-7; D gene ambiguous. The germline V gene has CDR1 LGHNA and CDR2 YNFKEQ. The CDR3 has 13 amino acids. V lost 0 bases, J lost 6 bases, and 9 bases lay in between. This chain's CDR3 is CASSQDISREQYF. CDR3 coding DNA: TGTGCCAGCAGCCAAGATATAAGCCGCGAGCAGTACTTC.

The chain uses TRBV5-4 and TRBJ2-1; 7 nucleotides align to TRBD2. V trimming: 0 bases; J trimming: 4 bases; junction bases outside the gene matches: 7. CDR3 length equals 16 residues. Germline V lookup: CDR1 SGHNT, CDR2 YYREEE (reference sequence). The CDR3 sequence: CASSLGLWGGYNEQFF. The CDR3, as DNA: TGTGCCAGCAGCTTGGGGTTGTGGGGGGGTTACAATGAGCAGTTCTTC.